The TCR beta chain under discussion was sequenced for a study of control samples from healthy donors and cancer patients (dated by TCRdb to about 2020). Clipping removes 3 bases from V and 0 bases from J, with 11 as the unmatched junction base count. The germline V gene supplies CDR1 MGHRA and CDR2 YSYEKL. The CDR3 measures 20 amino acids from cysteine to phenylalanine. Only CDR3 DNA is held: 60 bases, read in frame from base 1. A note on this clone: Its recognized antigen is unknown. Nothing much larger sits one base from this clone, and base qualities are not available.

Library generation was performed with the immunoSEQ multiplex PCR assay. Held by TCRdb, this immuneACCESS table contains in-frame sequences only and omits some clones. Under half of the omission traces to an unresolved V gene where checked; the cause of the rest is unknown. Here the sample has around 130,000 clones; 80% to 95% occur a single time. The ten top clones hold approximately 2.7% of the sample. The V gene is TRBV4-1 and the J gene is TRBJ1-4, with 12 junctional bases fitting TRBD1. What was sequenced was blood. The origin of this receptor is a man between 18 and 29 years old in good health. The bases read TGCGCCAGCAGCCAGAAACTACCGGGACAGGGGGCAGCAACTAATGAAAAACTGTTTTTT. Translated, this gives CASSQKLPGQGAATNEKLFF.